These T cell receptor beta chains were read from a single sample in a study of T cell responses to AZD1222 COVID-19 vaccine. Method: immunoSEQ multiplex PCR; TCRdb's copy keeps in-frame clones and lacks some. The sample yields 56,000 or so clones, roughly 85% seen once. The sample was peripheral blood, taken on day 0 of AZD1222 vaccination. All receptors come from an adult in good health. Both conserved end residues are part of each CDR3. A D gene is named only where the DNA matches it firmly. A clone size is listed for some rows: how often the clone was seen (once, few, many), or a class if it is expanded.

size: -; D: -; J: TRBJ2-1; V: TRBV6-5; DNA: TGTGCCAGCAGCGACAGGACCTCCGGTGAGCAGTTCTTC; CDR3: CASSDRTSGEQFF
size: -; D: -; J: TRBJ2-1; V: TRBV7-6; DNA: TGTGCCAGCAGCTTACTCCGGGGGGCCCGGAATGAGCAGTTCTTC; CDR3: CASSLLRGARNEQFF
size: few; D: TRBD1; J: TRBJ1-5; V: TRBV2; DNA: TGTGCCAGCAGTGTGGGCAGGGGGGATCAGCCCCAGCATTTT; CDR3: CASSVGRGDQPQHF
size: -; D: -; J: TRBJ2-6; V: TRBV3-1/TRBV3-2; DNA: TGTGCCAGCAGCCAAGGAAGTAAGGGGCTGGCCAACGTCCTGACTTTC; CDR3: CASSQGSKGLANVLTF
size: -; D: -; J: TRBJ2-3; V: TRBV7-9; DNA: TGTGCCAGCAGCTTACCCGGCACAGATACGCAGTATTTT; CDR3: CASSLPGTDTQYF
size: once; D: TRBD1; J: TRBJ2-2; V: TRBV11-3; DNA: TGTGCCAGCAGCGCGCGGGGTGGCGCTCCTTCAGGGGGCAGCACCGGGGAGCTGTTTTTT; CDR3: CASSARGGAPSGGSTGELFF
size: -; D: TRBD1; J: TRBJ2-5; V: TRBV11-3; DNA: TGTGCCAGCAGCTTAGGCCTGACAGGGGAAGAGACCCAGTACTTC; CDR3: CASSLGLTGEETQYF
size: -; D: -; J: TRBJ2-1; V: TRBV9; DNA: TGTGCCAGCAGCGCCTATAGCTCCTACAATGAGCAGTTCTTC; CDR3: CASSAYSSYNEQFF
size: -; D: TRBD1; J: TRBJ1-4; V: TRBV2; DNA: TGTGCCAGCACTGGCAGGGGGCTTCCTAATGAAAAACTGTTTTTT; CDR3: CASTGRGLPNEKLFF
size: -; D: TRBD2; J: TRBJ2-7; V: TRBV3-1/TRBV3-2; DNA: TGTGCCAGCAGCCAAGCGGGAGGGACCTACGAGCAGTACTTC; CDR3: CASSQAGGTYEQYF
size: -; D: -; J: TRBJ1-2; V: TRBV29-1; DNA: TGCAGCGTTGTCTCGGGGGGCAACTATGGCTACACCTTC; CDR3: CSVVSGGNYGYTF
size: -; D: -; J: TRBJ2-5; V: TRBV6-1; DNA: TGTGCCAGCAGTGAACATACAGGGTGGAATCGGGAGACCCAGTACTTC; CDR3: CASSEHTGWNRETQYF
size: -; D: -; J: TRBJ1-3; V: TRBV6-5; DNA: TGTGCCAGCATGAGGGCAGGGGGAAACACCATATATTTT; CDR3: CASMRAGGNTIYF
size: -; D: TRBD1; J: TRBJ1-5; V: TRBV2; DNA: TGTGCCAGCAGTCATCCCGGGACAGGGAGCCCCAATCAGCCCCAGCATTTT; CDR3: CASSHPGTGSPNQPQHF
size: -; D: -; J: TRBJ1-1; V: TRBV5-1; DNA: TGCGCCAGCAGAGGATGGCCTGGGGGCACTGAAGCTTTCTTT; CDR3: CASRGWPGGTEAFF
size: -; D: -; J: TRBJ1-1; V: TRBV28; DNA: TGTGCCAGCACGACAGGCTGGGGGACTGAAGCTTTCTTT; CDR3: CASTTGWGTEAFF
size: -; D: -; J: TRBJ2-2; V: TRBV19; DNA: TGTGCCAGTAGTGCCGAGTCCACGAACACCGGGGAGCTGTTTTTT; CDR3: CASSAESTNTGELFF